The 6 T cell receptor beta chains below come from one sample, sequenced in a study of cytomegalovirus exposure and HLA in healthy donors. It was with 60 Vbeta and 13 Jbeta primers that the PCR ran. The data were produced by immunoSEQ multiplex PCR, yet TCRdb's version contains in-frame clones alone and is incomplete. The sample comprises about 130,000 clones, less than 80% of which are singletons, and less than 2% rests with the top ten. Sample: PBMCs. Receptor source: a man between 45 and 60 years old in good health and CMV-seronegative.

This clone occurred a few times. Here the CDR3 DNA reads TGTGCCAGCAGTGACCTCGGAACGGGGGTGAGGGACACCATATATTTT. Amino acids: CASSDLGTGVRDTIYF. The V call is TRBV25-1, the J call TRBJ1-3, with a tentative D call TRBD1 (5 bases). The CDR3 length is 16 residues. Germline CDR1 reads MGHDK; CDR2 reads SYGVNS. V lost 3 bases, J lost 8 bases, and 20 bases lay in between.

The genes are TRBV7-6 and TRBJ2-2; 9 bases are shared with TRBD1. The trim removed 5 bases at V and 6 bases at J, leaving 10 bases unmatched. The CDR3 extends over 16 amino acids. Germline lookup yields CDR1 SGHVS and CDR2 FNYEAQ. This CDR3 is CASSHLQGAGSGELFF. The CDR3 bases are TGTGCCAGCAGCCATCTACAGGGGGCGGGGTCCGGGGAGCTGTTTTTT.

This clone has a handful of counts. The V call is TRBV5-1, the J call TRBJ2-1; 13 bases match TRBD2. This CDR3 comprises 15 residues. From germline, CDR1 is SGHRS and CDR2 YFSETQ. The trim removed 2 bases at V and 6 bases at J, leaving 2 bases unmatched. CDR3 region: CASSLRTSGGNEQFF. The CDR3 DNA reads as TGCGCCAGCAGCTTAAGGACTAGCGGGGGCAATGAGCAGTTCTTC.

The V call is TRBV15, the J call TRBJ1-1; 9 bases match TRBD1. Trimming at V came to 3 bases and at J to 8 bases, leaving 4 bases not matched to a gene. The germline V gene has CDR1 LNHNV and CDR2 YYDKDF (reference sequence). The CDR3 runs to 13 residues. The CDR3 DNA sequence: TGTGCCACCAGCAGGGGGGACAGGGCGGAAGCTTTCTTT. Translating it yields CATSRGDRAEAFF.

The V gene is TRBV11-2, the J gene TRBJ2-5; 8 nucleotides match TRBD2. The DNA matches TRBJ2-7 better at its end, which makes the J call doubtful. Germline V gene sequence: CDR1 SGHAT, CDR2 FQNNGV. CDR3 length: 14 amino acids. In nucleotides, the CDR3 is TGTGCCAGCAGCTTAGCGGGGGGGCAATACGAGCAGTACTTC. This sequence encodes CASSLAGGQYEQYF.

In this sample, this clone turned up a few times. The chain recombines TRBV7-9 with TRBJ2-5, with 12 bases fitting TRBD1. J was trimmed by 1 base and V by 5 bases; bases with no gene match: 8. The CDR3 consists of 17 residues. Germline V gives CDR1 SEHNR, CDR2 FQNEAQ (reference sequence). The CDR3 reads CASSTGTGGPAQETQYF. The CDR3 DNA is TGTGCCAGCAGCACCGGGACAGGGGGCCCCGCCCAAGAGACCCAGTACTTC. Using reference TRBV7-9 and TRBJ2-5 for the parts outside the CDR3, the full variable domain is DTGVSQNPRHKITKRGQNVTFRCDPISEHNRLYWYRQTLGQGPEFLTYFQNEAQLEKSRLLSDRFSAERPKGSFSTLEIQRTEQGDSAMYLCASSTGTGGPAQETQYFGPGTRLLVL.